The clone carrying this T cell receptor (beta chain) has more than one count but fewer than ten. This specimen belongs to a study of spatial heterogeneity in lung cancer. The wider study: Patients with untreated early-stage non-small cell lung cancer, numbering 72, were the donors.

This CDR3 has 14 residues. The germline V gene encodes CDR1 SGHRS and CDR2 YFSETQ. Trimming took 1 base from V and 6 from J; bases not matched to a gene: 4. TCRdb recomputed calls from the 5' RACE reads with MiXCR, one row per CDR3 protein. Of some 120,000 distinct CDR3 sequences listed, less than 15% are singletons. Time point denoted: blood at routine non-recurrence follow-up after resection. Unsorted tumor, nontumor lung tissue or cryopreserved PBMC supplied the whole RNA. This receptor was obtained from a male donor with early-stage non-small cell lung cancer. The input for sequencing was PBMCs, taken at follow-up. J is TRBJ2-7 and V is TRBV5-1; TRBD1 matches 10 bases. CDR3 in DNA: TGCGCCAGCAGCTTGTTTGGACAGGGGGTCGAGCAGTACTTC. As protein: CASSLFGQGVEQYF.